Listed here are 2 T cell receptor beta chains from one sample, sequenced in a study of vaccination and CD4 T cells after COVID-19. The treatment: approximately nine-day PBMC culture with coronavirus spike peptide pools or control peptides (ViraFEST assay). The Oncomine TCR Beta short-read assay sequenced DNA from cultured CD4+ T cells. TCRdb analysed the PCR reads with MiXCR anew, one entry per CDR3 protein. The sample has around 19,000 distinct CDR3 sequences; around two fifths are singletons. No antigen is known for these receptors. Sequencing was performed on CD4+ T cells from blood, cultured in vitro, taken after SARS-CoV-2 vaccination. These receptors were collected from a human donor who had recovered from COVID-19.

This clonotype was observed a few times. The rearrangement joins TRBV19 to TRBJ1-1, with TRBD1 matching over 9 bases. The CDR3 runs 15 residues. V shed 3 bases and J 0 bases; nucleotides not matched to a gene: 2. From germline, CDR1 is LNHDA and CDR2 SQIVND (reference sequence). This CDR3 reads CASSIRTGVNTEAFF. The CDR3 DNA follows: TGTGCCAGTAGTATTAGGACAGGGGTGAACACTGAAGCTTTCTTT.

The J gene is TRBJ1-1, the V gene TRBV5-4, with 7 bases identical to TRBD1. Germline CDR1 and CDR2: SGHNT and YYREEE (reference sequence). The CDR3 spans 14 residues. The V segment lost 4 bases and the J segment 1 base; nucleotides outside the gene matches: 4. The CDR3 spells CASSPRTGNTEAFF. In DNA form, the CDR3 reads TGTGCCAGCAGCCCACGGACAGGGAACACTGAAGCTTTCTTT.